Below, 12 T cell receptor beta chains from the same sample are listed, as sequenced in a study of blood T cell repertoires in COVID-19. Assay used: immunoSEQ multiplex PCR; TCRdb lists only in-frame clones, some missing. The sample holds approximately 200,000 clones, 80% to 90% seen once. The material sequenced was PBMCs or T cells enriched from blood (not recorded which). These receptors all stem from a man in his thirties or forties in a cohort exposed to, infected with or recovered from COVID-19 (not recorded which).

The rearrangement joins TRBV28 to TRBJ1-4; D unresolved. Trimming removed 7 bases from V and 7 bases from J, with 22 bases in between. This CDR3 is 16 amino acids long. CDR1 and CDR2 from the germline V gene are MDHEN and SYDVKM. The CDR3: CASTTPASGFFEKLFF. For the CDR3, the DNA is TGTGCCAGCACCACTCCCGCGTCGGGATTTTTTGAAAAACTGTTTTTT.

The chain employs TRBV7-2 and TRBJ2-7; D not resolved. V shed 4 bases and J shed 4 bases, with 14 bases lying between them. Per the germline V gene, CDR1 is SGHTA and CDR2 is FQGNSA. The CDR3 consists of 14 residues. The CDR3 loop is CASSSRAGGYEQYF. DNA of the CDR3: TGTGCCAGCAGCTCCCGCGCCGGCGGATACGAGCAGTACTTC.

The rearrangement joins TRBV6-2 or TRBV6-3 to TRBJ2-1; 9 positions agree with TRBD2. The CDR3 is made up of 18 amino acids. In germline, CDR1 is MNHEY, CDR2 SVGEGT. J gave up 2 bases and V 0 bases, and 8 bases lay outside the gene matches. The CDR3 protein is CASSYSIRAGGPYNEQFF. As DNA, the CDR3 is TGTGCCAGCAGTTACTCGATTCGTGCGGGAGGGCCCTACAATGAGCAGTTCTTC.

This rearrangement joins TRBV27 to TRBJ2-3; the match to TRBD2 covers 13 bases. The V and J ends lost 5 bases and 7 bases, in that order; junction bases with no gene match: 12. The germline gives CDR1 MNHEY, CDR2 SMNVEV (reference sequence). This CDR3 region has 17 residues. The CDR3 coding sequence is TGTGCCAGCAGTCTCGATGGACTAGCGGGAGCACAGAATACGCAGTATTTT. It specifies CASSLDGLAGAQNTQYF.

The CDR3 DNA reads as TGTGCCAGCAGTTTCAGCGGGGGCGGTGGCTACACCTTC. Translated, it gives CASSFSGGGGYTF. The rearrangement uses TRBV28 and TRBJ1-2; perhaps TRBD1 as D (6 bases). The germline gives CDR1 MDHEN, CDR2 SYDVKM. Trimming took off 3 bases at V and 7 bases at J, with 12 bases between the two ends. This CDR3 is built from 13 residues.

V is TRBV2 and J is TRBJ1-2, with D hard to call. The CDR3 totals 10 residues. V was cut by 8 bases and J by 8 bases, with 9 bases left in between. Germline V lookup: CDR1 SNHLY, CDR2 FYNNEI. This chain's CDR3 is CASRGGGYTF. CDR3 nucleotides: TGTGCCAGCCGAGGAGGCGGCTACACCTTC.

This clone was detected only a few times. V gene TRBV7-9 combines with J gene TRBJ2-7, with a tentative D call TRBD1 (6 bases). The CDR3 is made up of 13 amino acids. Germline CDR1 SEHNR, CDR2 FQNEAQ (reference sequence). Between the trimmed V and J ends, which lost 5 bases and 2 bases, there was a span of 10 bases. The CDR3 DNA reads as TGTGCCAGCAGCCCGGACAGACCCTACGAGCAGTACTTC. As protein: CASSPDRPYEQYF. The full variable domain, completed using reference TRBV7-9 and TRBJ2-7, is DTGVSQNPRHKITKRGQNVTFRCDPISEHNRLYWYRQTLGQGPEFLTYFQNEAQLEKSRLLSDRFSAERPKGSFSTLEIQRTEQGDSAMYLCASSPDRPYEQYFGPGTRLTVT.

V is TRBV24-1 and J is TRBJ2-3; 9 bases are a match to TRBD2. V dropped 4 bases and J dropped 1; count of bases not matched to a gene: 8. Germline assignment: CDR1 KGHDR and CDR2 SFDVKD. This CDR3 is 17 amino acids long. The chain's CDR3 is CATSDEKLAGRTDTQYF. CDR3 sequence (DNA): TGTGCCACCAGTGACGAGAAACTAGCGGGCCGCACAGATACGCAGTATTTT.

The chain couples TRBV5-1 to TRBJ1-6; D is ambiguous. CDR3 length equals 12 residues. V was shortened by 0 bases and J by 10 bases, with 5 bases between the two germline ends. Germline V CDR1 and CDR2: SGHRS, YFSETQ. The CDR3 region is CASSLGGSPLHF. DNA for the CDR3: TGCGCCAGCAGCTTGGGTGGCTCACCCCTCCACTTT.

V and J are TRBV14 and TRBJ2-7; TRBD2 might be the D (5 bases). V lost 2 bases, J lost 3 bases, and 8 bases lay in between. CDR1 SGHDN and CDR2 FVKESK come from the germline V gene. The CDR3 runs to 13 residues. CDR3: CASSQLAGYEQYF. Written as DNA, the CDR3 is TGTGCCAGCAGCCAACTAGCTGGCTACGAGCAGTACTTC.

The chain carries TRBV7-2 and TRBJ1-3; D not certain. Germline assignment: CDR1 SGHTA and CDR2 FQGNSA. There are 15 residues in the CDR3. Deletions cut 4 bases from V and 0 bases from J, with 10 bases between. CDR3 loop: CASSSELTSGNTIYF. The CDR3 nucleotides read TGTGCCAGCAGCTCCGAGCTCACCTCTGGAAACACCATATATTTT.

J is TRBJ2-7 and V is TRBV12-2; the table's TRBD1 call for D was not verified on the DNA. TRBV12-2 has pseudogene status. This CDR3 is 16 amino acids long. The CDR3: CASRLQLGTGGYEQYF. The CDR3 DNA reads TGTGCAAGTCGCCTACAGTTAGGGACAGGGGGCTACGAGCAGTACTTC.